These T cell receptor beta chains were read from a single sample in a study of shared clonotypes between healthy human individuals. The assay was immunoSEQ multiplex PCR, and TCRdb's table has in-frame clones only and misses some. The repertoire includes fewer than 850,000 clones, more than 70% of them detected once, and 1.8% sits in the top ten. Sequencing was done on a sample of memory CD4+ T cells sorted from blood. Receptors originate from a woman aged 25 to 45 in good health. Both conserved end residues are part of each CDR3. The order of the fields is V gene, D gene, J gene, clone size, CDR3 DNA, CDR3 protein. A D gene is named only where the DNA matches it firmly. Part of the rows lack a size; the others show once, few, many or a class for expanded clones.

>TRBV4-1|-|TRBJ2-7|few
TGCGCCAGCAGCCAAGGCCCTCGGGGGTCAGCATACGAGCAGTACTTC
CASSQGPRGSAYEQYF
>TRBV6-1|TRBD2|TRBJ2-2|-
TGCACCAGCGGGAGGGCCGGTGACACCGGGGAGCTGTTTTTT
CTSGRAGDTGELFF
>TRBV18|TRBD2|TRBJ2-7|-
TGTGCCAGCTCTCAACGGGAGGAGTCCCACGAGCAGTACTTC
CASSQREESHEQYF
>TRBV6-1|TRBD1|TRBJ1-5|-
TGTGCCAGCACCATGACAGGGGGCCAGGATCAGCCCCAGCATTTT
CASTMTGGQDQPQHF
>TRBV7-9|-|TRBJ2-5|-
TGTGCCAGCACCCAGGGGGCGGGAGGGCCAGAGGAGACCCAGTACTTC
CASTQGAGGPEETQYF
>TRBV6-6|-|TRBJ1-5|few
TGTGCCAGCAGTTACTCCGGGGGCAATCAGCCCCAGCATTTT
CASSYSGGNQPQHF
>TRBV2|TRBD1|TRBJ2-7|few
TGTGCCAGCAGTGAGAGGACAGGGATCGCCTACGAGCAGTACTTC
CASSERTGIAYEQYF
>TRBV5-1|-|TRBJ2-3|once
TGCGCCAGCAGCTTGCTCGGGACTAGCACAGATACGCAGTATTTT
CASSLLGTSTDTQYF
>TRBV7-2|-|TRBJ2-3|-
TGTGCCAGCAGCTTCCGGGGGGCCGGCGGCACAGATACGCAGTATTTT
CASSFRGAGGTDTQYF
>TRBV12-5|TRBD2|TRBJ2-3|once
TGTGCTAGTGGTTTGGTAATTAGCGGGAGCCCAGATACGCAGTATTTT
CASGLVISGSPDTQYF
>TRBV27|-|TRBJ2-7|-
TGTGCCAGCAGTTTCCGAATCTACCCCCGCGGCGAGCAGTACTTC
CASSFRIYPRGEQYF
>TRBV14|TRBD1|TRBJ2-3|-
TGTGCCAGCAGCCCCAGACAGGGTTTTGATACGCAGTATTTT
CASSPRQGFDTQYF
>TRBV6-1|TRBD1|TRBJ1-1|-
TGTGCCAGCAGTGTGGGACAGGGGAGCACTGAAGCTTTCTTT
CASSVGQGSTEAFF
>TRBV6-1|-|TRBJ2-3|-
TGTGCCAGCAGTGATCCCCTACAGGCCGTGTACGGCCTCACAGATACGCAGTATTTT
CASSDPLQAVYGLTDTQYF
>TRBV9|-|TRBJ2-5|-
TGTGCCAGCAGCGTAGAGGCAGGGCAGTGGGAGACCCAGTACTTC
CASSVEAGQWETQYF
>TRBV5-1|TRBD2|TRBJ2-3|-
TGCGCCAGCAGCTCGGGGCGGGGGAGGAGGACAGATACGCAGTATTTT
CASSSGRGRRTDTQYF
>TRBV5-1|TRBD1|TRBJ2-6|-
TGCGCCAGCAGCAAACAGGGGCTTGGTTCCTCTGGGGCCAACGTCCTGACTTTC
CASSKQGLGSSGANVLTF
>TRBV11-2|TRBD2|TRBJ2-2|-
TGTGCCAGCAGCGCTCAGCGGGAGAGGACCGGGGAGCTGTTTTTT
CASSAQRERTGELFF
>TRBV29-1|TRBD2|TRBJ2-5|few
TGCAGCGTTGCGCGGCTAGCGGAAGAGACCCAGTACTTC
CSVARLAEETQYF
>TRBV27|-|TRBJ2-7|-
TGTGCCAGCAGCTCCTTTCGGGGGAGAGGGACCTACGAGCAGTACTTC
CASSSFRGRGTYEQYF
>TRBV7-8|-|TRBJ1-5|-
TGTGCCAGCAGCTCTCTGACAGAGTATAGCAATCAGCCCCAGCATTTT
CASSSLTEYSNQPQHF
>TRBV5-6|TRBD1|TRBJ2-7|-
TGTGCCAGCAGCCGTCCCTCGGGGCAGGGGGCCCGGGAGCAGTACTTC
CASSRPSGQGAREQYF
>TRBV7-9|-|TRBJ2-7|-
TGTGCCAGCAGCTTACAGGCGGGGAGCTCCTACGAGCAGTACTTC
CASSLQAGSSYEQYF
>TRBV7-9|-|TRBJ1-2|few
TGTGCCAGCAGTTCCGACTGGGCCCGAGACTATGGCTACACCTTC
CASSSDWARDYGYTF
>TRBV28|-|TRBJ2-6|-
TGTGCCAGCAGGATCTCTGGGGCCAACGTCCTGACTTTC
CASRISGANVLTF
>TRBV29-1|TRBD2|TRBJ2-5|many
TGCAGCGGTGGGACTAGTGGGGAGACCCAGTACTTC
CSGGTSGETQYF
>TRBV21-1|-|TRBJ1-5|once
TGTGCCAGCAGCAAACGGGAGGGCAATCAGCCCCAGCATTTT
CASSKREGNQPQHF
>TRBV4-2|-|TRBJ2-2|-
TGTGCCAGCAGCCAAGATCTAGGGGGAACCACCGGGGAGCTGTTTTTT
CASSQDLGGTTGELFF
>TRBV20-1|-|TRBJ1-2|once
TGCAGTGTTCGGGTGCCGGGCACCTTC
CSVRVPGTF
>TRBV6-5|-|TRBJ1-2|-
TGTGCCAGCAGTCCCGAGACAGATACTAACTATGGCTACACCTTC
CASSPETDTNYGYTF
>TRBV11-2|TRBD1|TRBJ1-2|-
TGTGCCAGCAGCTTCTTGGGGGGGACAGGGCGTAACTATGGCTACACCTTC
CASSFLGGTGRNYGYTF
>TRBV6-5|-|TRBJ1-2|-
TGTGCCAGCAGTTACGCCGCCAGTAACTATGGCTACACCTTC
CASSYAASNYGYTF
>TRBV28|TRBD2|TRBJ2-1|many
TGTGCCAGCACTTCCAGCGGGAGTCCCAGCTCCTACAATGAGCAGTTCTTC
CASTSSGSPSSYNEQFF
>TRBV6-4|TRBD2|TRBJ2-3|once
TGTGCCAGCAGGGAAACCGGGACTAGCGGGACGGATACGCAGTATTTT
CASRETGTSGTDTQYF
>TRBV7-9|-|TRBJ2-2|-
TGTGCCAGCAGCTTGGGCCATCAGCGGGAGCTGTTTTTT
CASSLGHQRELFF
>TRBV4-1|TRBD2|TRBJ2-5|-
TGCGCCAGCAGCCAACCCCTAGCGGAAAAAGAGACCCAGTACTTC
CASSQPLAEKETQYF
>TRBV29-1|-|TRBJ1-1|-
TGCAGCGTCTATCAGGGGACACAAAGGGGGGAGGCTTTCTTT
CSVYQGTQRGEAFF
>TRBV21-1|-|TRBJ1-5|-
TGTGCCAGCAGCATCCGGGAGACAAATAGCAATCAGCCCCAGCATTTT
CASSIRETNSNQPQHF
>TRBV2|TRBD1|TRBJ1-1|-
TGTGCCAGCAGTAAAGAGACAGGGAATACTGAAGCTTTCTTT
CASSKETGNTEAFF
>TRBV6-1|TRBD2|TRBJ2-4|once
TGTGCCAGCAGTGAAGGAGTCTTTAGCGGGAGGGTAAACATTCAGTACTTC
CASSEGVFSGRVNIQYF
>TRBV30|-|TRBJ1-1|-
TGTGCCTGGAGTAGAACGGGGAACACTGAAGCTTTCTTT
CAWSRTGNTEAFF
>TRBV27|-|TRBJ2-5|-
TGTGCCAGCAGTCTGTTCGGTTACAGAGCTCAAGAGACCCAGTACTTC
CASSLFGYRAQETQYF
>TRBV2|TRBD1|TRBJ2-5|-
TGTGCCAGCAGTGGGGACAGGGGGGAAGAGACCCAGTACTTC
CASSGDRGEETQYF
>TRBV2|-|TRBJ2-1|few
TGTGCCAGCAGCGCCGACAGATACAATGAGCAGTTCTTC
CASSADRYNEQFF
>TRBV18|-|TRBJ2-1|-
TGTGCCAGCTCACCGGCAAGTCTAGGGAACCATGAGCAGTTCTTC
CASSPASLGNHEQFF
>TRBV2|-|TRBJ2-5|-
TGTGCCAGCAGCCCCCAGGCAGAGACCCAGTACTTC
CASSPQAETQYF
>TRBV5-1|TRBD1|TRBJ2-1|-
TGCGCCAGCAGCGTCGACAGGGGGGCCTACAATGAGCAGTTCTTC
CASSVDRGAYNEQFF
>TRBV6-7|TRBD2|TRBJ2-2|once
TGTGCCAGCAGTTCAGGTAGCGGGACCCTAGACACCGGGGAGCTGTTTTTT
CASSSGSGTLDTGELFF
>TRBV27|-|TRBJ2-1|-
TGTGCCAGCGCAAACAGCGAAGGGTTCTACAATGAGCAGTTCTTC
CASANSEGFYNEQFF
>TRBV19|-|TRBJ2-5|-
TGTGCCAGTTCTCAAGGAGGCTCAGTCATAGAGACCCAGTACTTC
CASSQGGSVIETQYF
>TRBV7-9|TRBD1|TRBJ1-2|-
TGTGCCAGCAGCTCAGCCGGGACAGTGCAAGAGTACACCTTC
CASSSAGTVQEYTF
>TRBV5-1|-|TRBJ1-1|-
TGCGCCAGCAGCCGGGACCCAATCGTGGACACTGAAGCTTTCTTT
CASSRDPIVDTEAFF
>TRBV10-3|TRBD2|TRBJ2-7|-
TGTGCCCACGGGACTAGCGCCTCCTACGAGCAGTACTTC
CAHGTSASYEQYF
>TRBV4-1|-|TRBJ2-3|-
TGCGCCAGCAGCCAAGATAGGGGGAGGGCCGATAGCACAGATACGCAGTATTTT
CASSQDRGRADSTDTQYF
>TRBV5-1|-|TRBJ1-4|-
TGCGCCAGCAGCTCCTTCGGACGGACAGCCTCTAATGAAAAACTGTTTTTT
CASSSFGRTASNEKLFF
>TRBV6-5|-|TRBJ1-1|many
TGTGCAGCGGGGGAGGCGGACACTGAAGCTTTCTTT
CAAGEADTEAFF
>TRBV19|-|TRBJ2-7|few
TGTGCCAGCACAGCAGCGGGACAAAGCTCCTACGAGCAGTACTTC
CASTAAGQSSYEQYF